The clone carrying this T cell receptor beta chain was seen once. What it recognizes is unknown. The record originates from a study of OX40 agonist ivuxolimab in advanced cancers. About the study: Ivuxolimab, an agonistic anti-OX40 (CD134) antibody, was given to patients. Study-level findings and limits: Partial responders treated at 0.1-3.0 mg/kg exhibited clonal expansion among the lowest measured.

The CDR3 runs to 13 residues. In germline, CDR1 is SEHNR, CDR2 FQNEAQ (reference sequence). V was shortened by 3 bases and J by 2 bases, with 7 bases between the two germline ends. Repertoires were generated with immunoSEQ multiplex PCR, while TCRdb's copy carries only in-frame clones and drops some. The profile shows roughly 38,000 clones, about 82% of them singletons. V usage is TRBV7-9 and J usage is TRBJ1-1; D remains ambiguous. The sequences come from CD4+ or CD8+ T cells sorted from blood, collected in a trial of the OX40 agonist ivuxolimab. The TCR sequence derives from an adult with an advanced solid tumor such as melanoma, head and neck, liver or kidney cancer. CDR3 sequence (DNA): TGTGCCAGCAGCTTCGGACCAAACACTGAAGCTTTCTTT. This gives the protein CASSFGPNTEAFF.